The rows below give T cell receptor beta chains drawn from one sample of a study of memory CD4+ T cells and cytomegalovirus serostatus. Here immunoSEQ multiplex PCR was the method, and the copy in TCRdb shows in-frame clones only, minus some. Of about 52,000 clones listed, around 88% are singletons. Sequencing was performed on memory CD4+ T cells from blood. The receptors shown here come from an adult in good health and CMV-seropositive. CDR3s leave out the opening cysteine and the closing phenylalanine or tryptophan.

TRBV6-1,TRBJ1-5,ATFLAGSGDQPQH
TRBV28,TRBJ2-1,ASSLYMTSNNEQF
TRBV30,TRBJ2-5,AWSVGGRETQY
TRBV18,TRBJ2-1,ASSSAGPQRDEQF
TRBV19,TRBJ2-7,ASSMGLWDRGYEQY
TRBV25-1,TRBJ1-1,ASSWVGEAEAF
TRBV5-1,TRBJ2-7,ASSVPGLVYEQY
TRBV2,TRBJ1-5,ASSAGAGRSQH
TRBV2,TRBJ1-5,ASSAAIVGNQPQH
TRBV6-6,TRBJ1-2,ASSARGDGYT
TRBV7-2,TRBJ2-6,ASSSRSVLSGANVLT
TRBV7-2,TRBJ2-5,ASSFYGGESETQY
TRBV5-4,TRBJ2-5,ASSFSPGLVEETQY
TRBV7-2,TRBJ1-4,ASKKSGTPNEKLF
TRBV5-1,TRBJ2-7,ASSLDSSQSYEQY
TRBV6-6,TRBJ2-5,ATYPGTSQETQY
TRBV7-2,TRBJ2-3,ASRGQGTDTQY
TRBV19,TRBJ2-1,ASMDGNNEQF
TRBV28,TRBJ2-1,ASRGQGRDEQF
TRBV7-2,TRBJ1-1,ASSQGNTEAF
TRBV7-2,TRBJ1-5,ASSRQAFSNQPQH
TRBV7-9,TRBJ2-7,ASSLLGSGQGAIEQY
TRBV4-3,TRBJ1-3,ASSQHKTTGGPGNTIY
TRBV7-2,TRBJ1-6,ASSLGGTGGSPLH
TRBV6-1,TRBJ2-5,ASRGQIQETQY
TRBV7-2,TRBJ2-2,ASSLDGSGALAGELF
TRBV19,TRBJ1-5,ASRQGWDQPQH
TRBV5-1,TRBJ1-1,ASSSKPVRTEAF
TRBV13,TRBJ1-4,ASSFRGNNEKLF
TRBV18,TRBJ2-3,ASSPYPPSSDTQY
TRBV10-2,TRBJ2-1,ASSDRSSYNEQF
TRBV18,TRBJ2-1,ASSLNRGQEVNEQF
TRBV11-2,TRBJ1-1,ASSLRRTAGEAF
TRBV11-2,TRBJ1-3,ASSLARADSGNTIY
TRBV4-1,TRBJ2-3,ASSQEEDTWADTQY
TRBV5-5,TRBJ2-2,ASSRLVVNTGELF
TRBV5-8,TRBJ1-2,ASSFRITAGGYT
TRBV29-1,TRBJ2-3,SVGTSGSTDTQY
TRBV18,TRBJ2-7,ASSPSGGSEQY
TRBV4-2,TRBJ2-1,ASSQDPSGTQQF
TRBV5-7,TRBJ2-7,ASSARGTLYEQY
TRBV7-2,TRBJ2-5,ASSPQGGKETQY
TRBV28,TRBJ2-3,ASSPTQRDRGVVDTQY